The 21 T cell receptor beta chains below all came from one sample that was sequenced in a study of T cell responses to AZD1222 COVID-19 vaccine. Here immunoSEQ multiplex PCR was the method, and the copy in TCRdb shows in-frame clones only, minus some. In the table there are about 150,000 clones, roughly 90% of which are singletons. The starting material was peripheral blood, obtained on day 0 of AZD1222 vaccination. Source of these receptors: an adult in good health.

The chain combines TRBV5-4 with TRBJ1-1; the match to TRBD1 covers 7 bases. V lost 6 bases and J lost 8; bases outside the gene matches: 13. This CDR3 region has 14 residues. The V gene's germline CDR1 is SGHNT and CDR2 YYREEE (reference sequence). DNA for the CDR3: TGTGCCAGCATCTCCTCAGGCGGACAGGTGGAAGCTTTCTTT. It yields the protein CASISSGGQVEAFF. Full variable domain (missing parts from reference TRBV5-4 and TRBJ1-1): ETGVTQSPTHLIKTRGQQVTLRCSSQSGHNTVSWYQQALGQGPQFIFQYYREEENGRGNFPPRFSGLQFPNYSSELNVNALELDDSALYLCASISSGGQVEAFFGQGTRLTVV.

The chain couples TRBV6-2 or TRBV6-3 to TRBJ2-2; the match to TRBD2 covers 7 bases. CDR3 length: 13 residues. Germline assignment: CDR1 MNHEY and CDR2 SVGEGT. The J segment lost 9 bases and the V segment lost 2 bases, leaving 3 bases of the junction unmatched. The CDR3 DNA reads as TGTGCCAGCAGTTACGAAGCGGGGCGGGAGCTGTTTTTT. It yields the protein CASSYEAGRELFF.

Written as DNA, the CDR3 is TGTGCCAGCAGCCGTGGACAGGGATCCTACGAGCAGTACTTC. This sequence encodes CASSRGQGSYEQYF. The chain employs TRBV3-1 (or the pseudogene TRBV3-2) and TRBJ2-7; 8 bases align to TRBD1. The germline gives CDR1 LGHDT, CDR2 YNNKEL (reference sequence). The CDR3 covers 14 residues. V gave up 4 bases and J gave up 1 base; unmatched junction bases: 3.

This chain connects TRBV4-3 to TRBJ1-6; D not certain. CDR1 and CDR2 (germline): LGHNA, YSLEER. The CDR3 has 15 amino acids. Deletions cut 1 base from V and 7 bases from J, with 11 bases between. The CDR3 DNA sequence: TGCGCCAGCAGCCAAGTTGGAGGGTTAAATTCACCCCTCCACTTT. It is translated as CASSQVGGLNSPLHF.

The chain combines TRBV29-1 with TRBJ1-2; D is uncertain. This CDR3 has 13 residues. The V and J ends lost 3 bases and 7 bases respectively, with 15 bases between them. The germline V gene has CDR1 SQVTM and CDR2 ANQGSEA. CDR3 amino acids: CSVDPGRARGYTF. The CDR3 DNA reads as TGCAGCGTTGATCCAGGTAGGGCTCGTGGCTACACCTTC.

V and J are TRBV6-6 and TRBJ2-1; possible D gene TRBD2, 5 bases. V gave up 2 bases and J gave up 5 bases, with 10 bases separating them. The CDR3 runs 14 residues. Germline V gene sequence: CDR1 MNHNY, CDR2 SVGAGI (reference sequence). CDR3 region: CASSYKWGDNEQFF. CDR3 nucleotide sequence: TGTGCCAGCAGTTACAAGTGGGGAGACAATGAGCAGTTCTTC.

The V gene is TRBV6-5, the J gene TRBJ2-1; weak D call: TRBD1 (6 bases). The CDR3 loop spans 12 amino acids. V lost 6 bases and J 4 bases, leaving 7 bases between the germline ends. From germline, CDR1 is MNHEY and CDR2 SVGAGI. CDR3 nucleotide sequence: TGTGCCAGCAGCAGGGGTTACAATGAGCAGTTCTTC. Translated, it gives CASSRGYNEQFF.

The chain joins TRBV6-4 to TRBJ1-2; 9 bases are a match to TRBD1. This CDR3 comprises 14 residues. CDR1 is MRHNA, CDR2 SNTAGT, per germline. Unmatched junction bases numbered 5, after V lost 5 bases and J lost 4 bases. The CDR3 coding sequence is TGTGCCAGCAGTCCGGGACAGGGTGGCTATGGCTACACCTTC. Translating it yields CASSPGQGGYGYTF.

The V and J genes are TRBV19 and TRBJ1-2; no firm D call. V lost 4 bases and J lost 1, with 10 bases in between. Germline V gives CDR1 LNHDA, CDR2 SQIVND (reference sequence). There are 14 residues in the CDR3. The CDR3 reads CASSKGFINYGYTF. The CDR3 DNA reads TGTGCCAGTAGTAAGGGCTTTATTAACTATGGCTACACCTTC.

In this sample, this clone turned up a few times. The CDR3 coding sequence is TGCGCCAGCAGCTTGTTCGAAGGGAGGGGGACCGGGGAGCTGTTTTTT. As protein: CASSLFEGRGTGELFF. The chain links TRBV5-1 to TRBJ2-2, with a possible D match to TRBD2 (7 bases). CDR1 SGHRS and CDR2 YFSETQ come from the germline V gene. Deletions cut 1 base from V and 5 bases from J, with 15 bases between. The CDR3 length is 16 residues.

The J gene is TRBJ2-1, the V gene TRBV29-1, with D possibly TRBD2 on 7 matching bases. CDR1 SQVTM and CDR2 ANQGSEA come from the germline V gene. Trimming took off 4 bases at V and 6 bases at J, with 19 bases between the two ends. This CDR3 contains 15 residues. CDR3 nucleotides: TGCAGCGTTGTAGGGAGGGGGGTCCTGGTCAATGAGCAGTTCTTC. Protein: CSVVGRGVLVNEQFF.

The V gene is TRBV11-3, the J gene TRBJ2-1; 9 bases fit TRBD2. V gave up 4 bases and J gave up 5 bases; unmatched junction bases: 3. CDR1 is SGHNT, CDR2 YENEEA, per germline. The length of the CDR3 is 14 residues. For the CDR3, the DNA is TGTGCCAGCAGCTCGGGACTAGCAGACAATGAGCAGTTCTTC. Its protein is CASSSGLADNEQFF.

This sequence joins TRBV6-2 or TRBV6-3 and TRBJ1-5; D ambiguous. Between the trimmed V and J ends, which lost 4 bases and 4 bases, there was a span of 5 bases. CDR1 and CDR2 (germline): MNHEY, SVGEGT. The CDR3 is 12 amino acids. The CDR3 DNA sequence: TGTGCCAGCAGTTGGGTGAATCAGCCCCAGCATTTT. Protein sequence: CASSWVNQPQHF.

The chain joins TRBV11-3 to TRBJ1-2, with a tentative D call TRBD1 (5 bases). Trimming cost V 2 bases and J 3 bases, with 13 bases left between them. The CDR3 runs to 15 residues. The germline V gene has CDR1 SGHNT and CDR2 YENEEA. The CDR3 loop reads CASSLRAGWDYGYTF. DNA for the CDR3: TGTGCCAGCAGCTTACGGGCAGGGTGGGACTATGGCTACACCTTC.

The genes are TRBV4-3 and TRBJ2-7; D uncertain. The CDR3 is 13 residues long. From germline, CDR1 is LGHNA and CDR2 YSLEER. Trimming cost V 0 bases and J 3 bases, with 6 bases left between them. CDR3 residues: CASSQDPDYEQYF. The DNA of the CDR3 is TGCGCCAGCAGCCAAGATCCCGACTACGAGCAGTACTTC.

CDR3 coding DNA: TGCAGCGTTGAATCGGTGAGTAGCGGGAGGGTAAACACCGGGGAGCTGTTTTTT. Its translation: CSVESVSSGRVNTGELFF. The gene calls are TRBV29-1 and TRBJ2-2; 11 bases align to TRBD2. The CDR3 loop spans 18 amino acids. The junction had 10 bases not matched to a gene; V was cut back by 2 bases and J by 2 bases. The germline gives CDR1 SQVTM, CDR2 ANQGSEA.

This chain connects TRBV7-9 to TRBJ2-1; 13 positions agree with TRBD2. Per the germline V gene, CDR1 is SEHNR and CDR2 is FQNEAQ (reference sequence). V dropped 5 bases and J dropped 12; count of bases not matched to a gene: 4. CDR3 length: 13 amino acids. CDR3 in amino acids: CASSPWTSGGQFF. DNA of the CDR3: TGTGCCAGCAGCCCTTGGACTAGCGGGGGGCAGTTCTTC.

CDR3 in amino acids: CASIAAAGKANEQFF. CDR3 nucleotide sequence: TGCGCCAGCATCGCGGCGGCAGGAAAGGCCAATGAGCAGTTCTTC. V gene TRBV10-2 combines with J gene TRBJ2-1; no definite D call. Trimming cost V 7 bases and J 6 bases, with 19 bases left between them. This CDR3 contains 15 residues. Germline assignment: CDR1 WSHSY and CDR2 SAAADI.

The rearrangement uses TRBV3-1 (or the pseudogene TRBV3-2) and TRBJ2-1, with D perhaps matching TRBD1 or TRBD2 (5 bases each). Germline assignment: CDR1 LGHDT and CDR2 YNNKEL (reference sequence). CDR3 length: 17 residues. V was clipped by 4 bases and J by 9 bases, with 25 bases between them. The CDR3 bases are TGTGCCAGCAGCCGATCACTGGCCGGGACCCGGAGGTCTGAGCAGTTCTTC. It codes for CASSRSLAGTRRSEQFF.

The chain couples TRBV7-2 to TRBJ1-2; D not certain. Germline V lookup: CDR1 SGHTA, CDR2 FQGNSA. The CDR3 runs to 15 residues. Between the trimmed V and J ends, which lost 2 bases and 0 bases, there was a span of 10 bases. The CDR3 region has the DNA TGTGCCAGCAGCTTAACGGGTCCAGCTAACTATGGCTACACCTTC. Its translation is CASSLTGPANYGYTF.

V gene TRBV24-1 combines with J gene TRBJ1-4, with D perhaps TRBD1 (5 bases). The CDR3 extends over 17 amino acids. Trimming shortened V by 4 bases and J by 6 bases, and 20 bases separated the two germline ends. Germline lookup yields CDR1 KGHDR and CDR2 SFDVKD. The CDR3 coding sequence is TGTGCCACCAGTGACCCATCTCGGACGGTGGGGGATGAAAAACTGTTTTTT. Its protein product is CATSDPSRTVGDEKLFF.